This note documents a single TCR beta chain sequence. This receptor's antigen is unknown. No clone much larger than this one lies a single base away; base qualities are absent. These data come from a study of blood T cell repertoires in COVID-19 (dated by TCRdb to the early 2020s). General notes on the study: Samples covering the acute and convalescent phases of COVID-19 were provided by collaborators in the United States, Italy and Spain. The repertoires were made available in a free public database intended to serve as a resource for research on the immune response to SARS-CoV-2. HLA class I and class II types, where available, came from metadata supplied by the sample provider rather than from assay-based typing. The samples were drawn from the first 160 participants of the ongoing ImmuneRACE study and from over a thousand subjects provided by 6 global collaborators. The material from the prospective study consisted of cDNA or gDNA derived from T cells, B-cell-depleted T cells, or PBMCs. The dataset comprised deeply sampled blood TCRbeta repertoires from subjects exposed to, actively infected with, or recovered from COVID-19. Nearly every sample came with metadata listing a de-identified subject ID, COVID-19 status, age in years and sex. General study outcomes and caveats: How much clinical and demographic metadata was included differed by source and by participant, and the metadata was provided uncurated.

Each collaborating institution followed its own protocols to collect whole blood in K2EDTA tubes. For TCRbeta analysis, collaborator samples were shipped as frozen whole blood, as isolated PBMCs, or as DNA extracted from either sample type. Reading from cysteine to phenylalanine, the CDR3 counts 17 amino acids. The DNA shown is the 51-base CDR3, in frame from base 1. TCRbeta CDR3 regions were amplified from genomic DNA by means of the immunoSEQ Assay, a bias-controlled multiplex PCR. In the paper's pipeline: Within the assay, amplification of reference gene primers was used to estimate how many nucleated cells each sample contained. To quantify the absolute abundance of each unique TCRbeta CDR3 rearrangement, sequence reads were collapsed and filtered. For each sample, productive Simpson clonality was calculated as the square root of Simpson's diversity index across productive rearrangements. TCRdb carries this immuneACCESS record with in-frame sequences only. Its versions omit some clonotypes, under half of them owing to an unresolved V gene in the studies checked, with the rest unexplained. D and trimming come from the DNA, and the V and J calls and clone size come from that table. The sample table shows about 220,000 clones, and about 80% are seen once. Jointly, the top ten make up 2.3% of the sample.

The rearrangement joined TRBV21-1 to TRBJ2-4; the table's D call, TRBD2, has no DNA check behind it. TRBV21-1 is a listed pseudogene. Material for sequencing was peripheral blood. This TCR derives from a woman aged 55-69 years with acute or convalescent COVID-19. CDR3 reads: CASKEDSGGATKNIQYF. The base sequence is TGTGCCAGCAAAGAGGATAGCGGGGGGGCGACCAAAAACATTCAGTACTTC.